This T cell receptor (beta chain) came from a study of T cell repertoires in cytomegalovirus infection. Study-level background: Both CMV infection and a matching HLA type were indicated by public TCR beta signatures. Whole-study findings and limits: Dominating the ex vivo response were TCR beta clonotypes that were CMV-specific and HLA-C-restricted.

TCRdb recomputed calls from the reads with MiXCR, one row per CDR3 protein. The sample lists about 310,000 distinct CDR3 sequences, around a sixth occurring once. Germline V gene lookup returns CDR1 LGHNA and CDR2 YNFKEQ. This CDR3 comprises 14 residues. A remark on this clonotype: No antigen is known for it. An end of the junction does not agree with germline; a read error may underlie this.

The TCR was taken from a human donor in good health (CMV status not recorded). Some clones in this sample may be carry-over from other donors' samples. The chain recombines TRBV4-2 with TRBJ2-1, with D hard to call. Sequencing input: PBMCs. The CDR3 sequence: CASNQGYYNNEQFF. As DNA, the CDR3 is TGTGCCAGCAACCAAGGATACTACAACAATGAGCAGTTCTTC.